This T cell receptor (beta chain) was sequenced in a study of blood T cell repertoires in COVID-19. Profiling relied on immunoSEQ multiplex PCR, and the TCRdb table lists in-frame clones only, not all of them. The sample records some 180,000 clones, 82% being singletons. The CDR3 has 17 amino acids. V gave up 6 bases and J gave up 0 bases, with 18 bases separating them. Germline V gene lookup returns CDR1 KGHSH and CDR2 LQKENI. The sequence came from a woman in her fifties or sixties with COVID-19, enrolled during active disease. The sequenced sample was peripheral blood. The gene calls are TRBV18 and TRBJ1-3; D ambiguous. The CDR3 DNA reads TGTGCCAGCTCTCCCCTTTCCCAGGCCGGCTCTGGAAACACCATATATTTT. This translates into CASSPLSQAGSGNTIYF.